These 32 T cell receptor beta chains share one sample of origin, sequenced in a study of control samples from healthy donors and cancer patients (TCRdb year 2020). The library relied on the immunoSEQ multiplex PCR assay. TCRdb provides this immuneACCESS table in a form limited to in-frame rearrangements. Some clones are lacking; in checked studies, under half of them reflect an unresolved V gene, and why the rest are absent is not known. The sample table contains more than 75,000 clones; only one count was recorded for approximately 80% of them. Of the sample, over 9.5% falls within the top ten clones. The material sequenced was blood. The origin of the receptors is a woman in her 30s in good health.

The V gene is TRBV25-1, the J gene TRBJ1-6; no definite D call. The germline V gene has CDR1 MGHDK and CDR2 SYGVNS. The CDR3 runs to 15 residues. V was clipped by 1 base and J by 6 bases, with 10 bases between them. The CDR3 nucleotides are TGTGCCAGCAGTGAATCCGGAATTATTAATTCACCCCTCCACTTT. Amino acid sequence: CASSESGIINSPLHF.

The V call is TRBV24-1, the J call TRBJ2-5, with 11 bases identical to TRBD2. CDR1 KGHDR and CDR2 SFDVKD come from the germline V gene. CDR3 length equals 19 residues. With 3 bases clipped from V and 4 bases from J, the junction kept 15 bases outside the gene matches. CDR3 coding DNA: TGTGCCACCAGTGATGGTTCCCCGGACGTAGCGGGGGGGTTAGAGACCCAGTACTTC. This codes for CATSDGSPDVAGGLETQYF.

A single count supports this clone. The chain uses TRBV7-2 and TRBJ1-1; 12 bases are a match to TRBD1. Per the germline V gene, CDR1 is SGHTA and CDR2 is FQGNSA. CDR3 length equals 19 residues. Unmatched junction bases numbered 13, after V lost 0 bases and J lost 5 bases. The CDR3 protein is CASSLAPSGTGGRSTEAFF. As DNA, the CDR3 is TGTGCCAGCAGCTTAGCGCCTTCCGGGACAGGGGGCCGAAGTACTGAAGCTTTCTTT.

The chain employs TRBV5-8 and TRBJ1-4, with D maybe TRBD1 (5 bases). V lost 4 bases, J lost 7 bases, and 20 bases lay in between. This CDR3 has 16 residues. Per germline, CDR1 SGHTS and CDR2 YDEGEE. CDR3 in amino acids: CASSPPFWGESEKLFF. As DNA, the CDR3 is TGTGCCAGCAGCCCTCCCTTCTGGGGGGAAAGTGAAAAACTGTTTTTT.

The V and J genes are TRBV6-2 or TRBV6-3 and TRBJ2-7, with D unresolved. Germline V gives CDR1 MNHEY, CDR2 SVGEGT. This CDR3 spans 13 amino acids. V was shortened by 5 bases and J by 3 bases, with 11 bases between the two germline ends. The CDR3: CASSPRRNYEQYF. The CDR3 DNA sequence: TGTGCCAGCAGTCCCCGACGGAACTACGAGCAGTACTTC.

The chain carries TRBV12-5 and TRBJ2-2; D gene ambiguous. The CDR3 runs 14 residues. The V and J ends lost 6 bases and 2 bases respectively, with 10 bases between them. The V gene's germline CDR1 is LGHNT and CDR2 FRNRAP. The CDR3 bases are TGTGCTAGTGGGACAACCCTCAACACCGGGGAGCTGTTTTTT. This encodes CASGTTLNTGELFF.

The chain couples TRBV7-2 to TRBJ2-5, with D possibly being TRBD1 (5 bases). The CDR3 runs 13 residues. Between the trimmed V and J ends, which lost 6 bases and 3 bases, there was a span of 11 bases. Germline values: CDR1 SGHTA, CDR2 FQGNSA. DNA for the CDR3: TGTGCCAGCAGATACCCCAGGGAAGAGACCCAGTACTTC. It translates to CASRYPREETQYF.

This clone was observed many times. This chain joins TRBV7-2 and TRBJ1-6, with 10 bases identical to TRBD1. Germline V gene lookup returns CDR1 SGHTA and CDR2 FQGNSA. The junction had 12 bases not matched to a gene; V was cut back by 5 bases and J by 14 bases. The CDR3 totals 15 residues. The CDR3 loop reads CASSTRTGGVSALHF. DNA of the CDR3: TGTGCCAGCAGCACCAGGACAGGGGGTGTCTCTGCCCTCCACTTT.

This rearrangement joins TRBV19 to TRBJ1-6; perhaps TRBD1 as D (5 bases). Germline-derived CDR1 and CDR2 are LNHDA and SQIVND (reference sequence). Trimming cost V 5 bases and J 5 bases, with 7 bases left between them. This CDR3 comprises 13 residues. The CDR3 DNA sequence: TGTGCCAGTAGTTTACAGGATAATTCACCCCTCCACTTT. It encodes CASSLQDNSPLHF.

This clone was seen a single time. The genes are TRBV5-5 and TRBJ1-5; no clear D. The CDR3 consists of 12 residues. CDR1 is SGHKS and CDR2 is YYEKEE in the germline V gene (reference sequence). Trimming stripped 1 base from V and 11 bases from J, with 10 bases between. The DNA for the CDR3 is TGTGCCAGCAGCTTGTGGGTTCGAGCCCAGCATTTT. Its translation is CASSLWVRAQHF.

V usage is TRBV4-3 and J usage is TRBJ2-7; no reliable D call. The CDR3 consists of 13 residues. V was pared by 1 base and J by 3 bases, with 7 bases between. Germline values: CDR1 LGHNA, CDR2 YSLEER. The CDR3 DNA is TGCGCCAGCAGCCAAGTGGTAGGCTACGAGCAGTACTTC. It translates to CASSQVVGYEQYF.

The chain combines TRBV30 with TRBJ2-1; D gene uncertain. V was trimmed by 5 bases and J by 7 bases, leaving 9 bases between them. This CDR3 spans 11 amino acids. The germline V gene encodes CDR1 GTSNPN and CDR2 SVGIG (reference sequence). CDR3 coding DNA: TGTGCCTGGGCAGTCGGGAATGAGCAGTTCTTC. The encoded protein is CAWAVGNEQFF.

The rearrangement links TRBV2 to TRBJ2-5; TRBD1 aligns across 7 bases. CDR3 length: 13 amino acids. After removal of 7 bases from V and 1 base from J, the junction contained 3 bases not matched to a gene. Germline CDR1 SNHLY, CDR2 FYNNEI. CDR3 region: CASKGDSQETQYF. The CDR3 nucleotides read TGTGCCAGCAAGGGGGACAGCCAAGAGACCCAGTACTTC.

CDR3 protein: CASTTPGTGYDEQFF. The DNA of the CDR3 is TGTGCCAGCACCACTCCCGGGACAGGGTACGATGAGCAGTTCTTC. The chain is built from TRBV28 and TRBJ2-1; 9 bases are a match to TRBD1. The V and J ends lost 7 bases and 8 bases, in that order; junction bases with no gene match: 12. The germline V gene encodes CDR1 MDHEN and CDR2 SYDVKM. The CDR3 is made up of 15 amino acids.

CDR3 in amino acids: CASSKGLSRCF. For the CDR3, the DNA is TGTGCCAGCAGCAAGGGTCTCAGCCGATGTTTC. The rearrangement links TRBV21-1 to TRBJ2-7. TRBV21-1 is a recognized pseudogene. The CDR3 loop spans 11 amino acids.

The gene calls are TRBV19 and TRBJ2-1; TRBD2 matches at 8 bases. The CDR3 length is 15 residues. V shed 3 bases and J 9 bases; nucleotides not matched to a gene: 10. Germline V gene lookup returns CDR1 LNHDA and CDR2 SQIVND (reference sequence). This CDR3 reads CASSIPGLAGFEQFF. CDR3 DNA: TGTGCCAGTAGTATTCCAGGACTAGCAGGGTTTGAGCAGTTCTTC.

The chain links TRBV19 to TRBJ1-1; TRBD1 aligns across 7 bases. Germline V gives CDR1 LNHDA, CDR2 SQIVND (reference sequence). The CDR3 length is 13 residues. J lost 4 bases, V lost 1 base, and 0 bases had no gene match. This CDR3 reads CASSIAGGTEAFF. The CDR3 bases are TGTGCCAGTAGTATAGCAGGGGGCACTGAAGCTTTCTTT.

The chain's CDR3 is CASSRETGATYEQYF. The DNA for the CDR3 is TGTGCCAGTAGTAGAGAGACAGGGGCGACCTACGAGCAGTACTTC. J is TRBJ2-7 and V is TRBV19; TRBD1 matches at 8 bases. The V and J ends lost 4 bases and 2 bases, in that order; junction bases with no gene match: 7. This CDR3 is 15 amino acids long. The germline gives CDR1 LNHDA, CDR2 SQIVND (reference sequence).

This CDR3 is CASSFEGGGAYNSPLHF. The CDR3 nucleotides read TGTGCCAGCAGCTTCGAAGGAGGCGGCGCCTATAATTCACCCCTCCACTTT. This chain joins TRBV11-2 and TRBJ1-6; no definite D call. Germline values: CDR1 SGHAT, CDR2 FQNNGV. The CDR3 consists of 17 residues. The germline V and J ends were trimmed by 3 bases and 2 bases, with 14 bases remaining between them.

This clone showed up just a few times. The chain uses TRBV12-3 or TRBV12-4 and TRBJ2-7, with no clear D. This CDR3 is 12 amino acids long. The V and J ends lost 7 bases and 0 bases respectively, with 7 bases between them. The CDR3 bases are TGTGCCAGCACCTTATCCTCCTACGAGCAGTACTTC. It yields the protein CASTLSSYEQYF.

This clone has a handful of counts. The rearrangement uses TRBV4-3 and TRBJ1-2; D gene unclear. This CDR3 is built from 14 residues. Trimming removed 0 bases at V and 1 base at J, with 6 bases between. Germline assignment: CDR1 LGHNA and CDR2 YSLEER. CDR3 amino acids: CASSQDGFNYGYTF. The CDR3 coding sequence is TGCGCCAGCAGCCAAGACGGTTTTAACTATGGCTACACCTTC.

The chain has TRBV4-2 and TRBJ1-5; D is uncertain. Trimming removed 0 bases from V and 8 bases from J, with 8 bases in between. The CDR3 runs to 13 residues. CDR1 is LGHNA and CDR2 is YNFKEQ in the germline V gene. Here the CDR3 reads CASSQDRGEPQHF. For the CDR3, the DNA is TGTGCCAGCAGCCAAGACCGGGGAGAGCCCCAGCATTTT.

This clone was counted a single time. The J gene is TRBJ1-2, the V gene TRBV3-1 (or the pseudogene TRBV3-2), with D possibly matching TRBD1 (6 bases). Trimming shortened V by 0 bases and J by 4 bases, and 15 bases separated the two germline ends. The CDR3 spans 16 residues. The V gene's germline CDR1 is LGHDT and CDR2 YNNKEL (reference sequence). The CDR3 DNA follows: TGTGCCAGCAGCCAAGATGGGCAGGTAGGGGGCTATGGCTACACCTTC. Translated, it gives CASSQDGQVGGYGYTF.

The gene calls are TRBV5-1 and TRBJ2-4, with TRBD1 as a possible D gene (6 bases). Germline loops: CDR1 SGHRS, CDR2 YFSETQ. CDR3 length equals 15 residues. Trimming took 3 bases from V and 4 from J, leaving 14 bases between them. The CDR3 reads CASSSHQDSKNIQYF. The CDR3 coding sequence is TGCGCCAGCAGCTCTCACCAGGACAGTAAAAACATTCAGTACTTC.

As DNA, the CDR3 is TGTGCCACCATTCACGGGGGAGTCGACTATGGCTACACCTTC. It specifies CATIHGGVDYGYTF. The genes are TRBV24-1 and TRBJ1-2, with D possibly being TRBD1 (5 bases). Germline assignment: CDR1 KGHDR and CDR2 SFDVKD. Trimming shortened V by 8 bases and J by 3 bases, and 15 bases separated the two germline ends. This CDR3 contains 14 residues.

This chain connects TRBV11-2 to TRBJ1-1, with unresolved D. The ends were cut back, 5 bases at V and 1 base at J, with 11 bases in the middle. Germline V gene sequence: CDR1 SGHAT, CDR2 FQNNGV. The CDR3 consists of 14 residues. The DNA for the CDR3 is TGTGCCAGCAGCCCACCCTTTCGGAACACTGAAGCTTTCTTT. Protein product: CASSPPFRNTEAFF.

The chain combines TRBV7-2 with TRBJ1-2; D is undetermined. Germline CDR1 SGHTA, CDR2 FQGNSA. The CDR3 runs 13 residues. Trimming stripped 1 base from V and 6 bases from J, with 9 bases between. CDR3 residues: CASSLEARHGYTF. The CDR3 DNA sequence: TGTGCCAGCAGCTTAGAGGCCCGGCATGGCTACACCTTC. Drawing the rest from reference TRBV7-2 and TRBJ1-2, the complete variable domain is GAGVSQSPSNKVTEKGKDVELRCDPISGHTALYWYRQSLGQGLEFLIYFQGNSAPDKSGLPSDRFSAERTGGSVSTLTIQRTQQEDSAVYLCASSLEARHGYTFGSGTRLTVV.

The chain's CDR3 is CASSLEGTDREQYF. The CDR3 DNA sequence: TGCGCCAGCAGCTTGGAAGGGACGGATCGCGAGCAGTACTTC. The rearrangement joins TRBV5-1 to TRBJ2-7; tentatively, D is TRBD1 or TRBD2 (5 bases each). Germline CDR1 is SGHRS and CDR2 is YFSETQ. The CDR3 is 14 residues long. The V and J ends lost 0 bases and 6 bases respectively, with 13 bases between them.

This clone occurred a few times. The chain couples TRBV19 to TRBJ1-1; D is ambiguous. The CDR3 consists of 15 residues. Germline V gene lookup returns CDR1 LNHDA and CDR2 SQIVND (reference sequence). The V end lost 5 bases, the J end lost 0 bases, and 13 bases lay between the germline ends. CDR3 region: CASSRFGRMNTEAFF. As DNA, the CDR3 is TGTGCCAGTAGTCGCTTCGGCAGGATGAACACTGAAGCTTTCTTT. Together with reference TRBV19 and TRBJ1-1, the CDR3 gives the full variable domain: DGGITQSPKYLFRKEGQNVTLSCEQNLNHDAMYWYRQDPGQGLRLIYYSQIVNDFQKGDIAEGYSVSREKKESFPLTVTSAQKNPTAFYLCASSRFGRMNTEAFFGQGTRLTVV.

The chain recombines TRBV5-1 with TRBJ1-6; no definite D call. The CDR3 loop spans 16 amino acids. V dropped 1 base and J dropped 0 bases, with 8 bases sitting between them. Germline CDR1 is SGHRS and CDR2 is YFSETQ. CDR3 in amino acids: CASSLTTTSYNSPLHF. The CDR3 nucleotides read TGCGCCAGCAGCTTGACCACGACCTCCTATAATTCACCCCTCCACTTT.

CDR3 nucleotide sequence: TGTGCCAGCAGCACCAACTGGGACGGTGAGCAGTTCTTC. Amino acid sequence: CASSTNWDGEQFF. This rearrangement joins TRBV5-4 to TRBJ2-1; D could derive from TRBD1 or TRBD2 (5 bases each). With 4 bases removed from V and 9 bases from J, the gap between germline ends came to 14 bases. The CDR3 contains 13 residues. Per the germline V gene, CDR1 is SGHNT and CDR2 is YYREEE (reference sequence).

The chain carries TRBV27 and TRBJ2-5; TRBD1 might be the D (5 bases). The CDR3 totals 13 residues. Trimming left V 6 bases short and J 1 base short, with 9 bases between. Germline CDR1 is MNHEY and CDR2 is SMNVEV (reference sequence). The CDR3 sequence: CASSRQSQETQYF. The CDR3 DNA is TGTGCCAGCAGCAGACAGAGCCAAGAGACCCAGTACTTC.